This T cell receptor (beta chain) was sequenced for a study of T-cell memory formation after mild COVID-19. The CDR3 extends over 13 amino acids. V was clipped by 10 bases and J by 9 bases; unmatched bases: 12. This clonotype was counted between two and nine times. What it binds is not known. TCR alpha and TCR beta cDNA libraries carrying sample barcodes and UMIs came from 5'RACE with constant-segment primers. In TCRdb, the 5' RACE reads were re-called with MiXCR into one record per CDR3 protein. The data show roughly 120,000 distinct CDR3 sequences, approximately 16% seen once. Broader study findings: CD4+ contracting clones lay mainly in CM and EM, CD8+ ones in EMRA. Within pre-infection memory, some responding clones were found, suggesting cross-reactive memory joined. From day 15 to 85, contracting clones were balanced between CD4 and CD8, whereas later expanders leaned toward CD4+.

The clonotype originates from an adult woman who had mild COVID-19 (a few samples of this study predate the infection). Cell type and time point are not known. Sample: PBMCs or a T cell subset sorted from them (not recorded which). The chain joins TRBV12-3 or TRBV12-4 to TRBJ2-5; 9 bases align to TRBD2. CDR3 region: CAISRGSGRAQYF. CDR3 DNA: TGTGCCATCTCAAGGGGTAGCGGGAGAGCCCAGTACTTC.